The present TCR beta chain was sequenced within a study of blood T cell repertoires in COVID-19. Generated by immunoSEQ multiplex PCR, the TCRdb table keeps only in-frame clones and is missing some. This repertoire shows more than 150,000 clones, 70% to 90% found once; its top ten account for about 3.9%. V dropped 8 bases and J dropped 11; count of bases not matched to a gene: 13. The germline gives CDR1 SGHTA, CDR2 FQGNSA. The CDR3 has 13 amino acids. Sequencing used peripheral blood. This sequence joins TRBV7-2 and TRBJ1-1, with TRBD1 identical over 8 bases. The source of this sequence is a woman aged 70-85 years with acute or convalescent COVID-19. CDR3 loop: CASLRQGWVEAFF. The CDR3 bases are TGTGCCAGCCTCCGACAGGGGTGGGTTGAGGCTTTCTTT.